The following is a T cell receptor beta chain sequence with its context. Its antigen is unidentified. V was clipped by 5 bases and J by 7 bases, with 23 bases between them. The CDR3 is made up of 16 amino acids. Germline assignment: CDR1 SGHAT and CDR2 FQNNGV. The entry originates in a study of vaccination effects on CD4 cells after COVID-19. Study-wide points: Small numbers of convalescent patients limited the study. It also lacked early post-infection timepoints. Marked clonal contraction was seen late after vaccination (in both infection- and vaccine-induced clones).

Profiled with immunoSEQ multiplex PCR; TCRdb holds only in-frame clones, not every one. The sample shows tens of thousands of clones, 75% to 85% of them seen only once. ViraFEST expansion of antigen-specific CD4+ T cells with viral peptide pools preceded sequencing. Investigators separated out CD4+ T cells once around 9 days of culture had passed. Among the vaccine recipients, none had a prior SARS-CoV-2 infection, and nucleocapsid antibodies were negative. The chain has TRBV11-2 and TRBJ1-2; D possibly corresponds to TRBD1 (6 bases). The sequence was collected from a human donor who received a COVID-19 vaccine. Sequencing used CD4+ T cells from PBMCs cultured with HCoV-OC43 spike peptides, obtained before COVID-19 vaccination. Stated subset: HCoV-OC43 spike overlapping peptide pool stimulation. CDR3 residues: CASSPIRTVRLAGYTF. The CDR3 coding sequence is TGTGCCAGCAGCCCCATCCGGACAGTCCGATTGGCTGGCTACACCTTC.